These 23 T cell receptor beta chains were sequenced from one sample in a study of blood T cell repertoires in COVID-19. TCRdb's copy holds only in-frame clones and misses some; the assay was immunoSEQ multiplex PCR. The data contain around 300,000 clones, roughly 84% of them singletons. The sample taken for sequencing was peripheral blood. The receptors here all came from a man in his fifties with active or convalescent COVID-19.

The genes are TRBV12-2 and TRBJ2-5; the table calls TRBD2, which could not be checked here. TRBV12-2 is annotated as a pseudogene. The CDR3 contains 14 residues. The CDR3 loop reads CASRFWRGEETQYF. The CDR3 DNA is TGTGCAAGTCGCTTCTGGCGGGGGGAAGAGACCCAGTACTTC.

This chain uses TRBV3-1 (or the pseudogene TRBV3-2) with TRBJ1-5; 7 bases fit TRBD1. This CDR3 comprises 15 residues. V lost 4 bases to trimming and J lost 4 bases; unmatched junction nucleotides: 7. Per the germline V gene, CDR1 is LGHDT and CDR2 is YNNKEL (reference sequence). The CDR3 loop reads CASSRDSDLNQPQHF. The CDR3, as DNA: TGTGCCAGCAGCCGGGACAGTGATCTTAATCAGCCCCAGCATTTT.

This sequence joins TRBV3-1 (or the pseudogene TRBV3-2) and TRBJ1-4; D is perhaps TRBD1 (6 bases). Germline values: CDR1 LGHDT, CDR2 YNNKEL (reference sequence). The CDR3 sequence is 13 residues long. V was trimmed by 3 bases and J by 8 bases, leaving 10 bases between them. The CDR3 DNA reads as TGTGCCAGCAGCCATTCCGGGACAGAAAAACTGTTTTTT. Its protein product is CASSHSGTEKLFF.

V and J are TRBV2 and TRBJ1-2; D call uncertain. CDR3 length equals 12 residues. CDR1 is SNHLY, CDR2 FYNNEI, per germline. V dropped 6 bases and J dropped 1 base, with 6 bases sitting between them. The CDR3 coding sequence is TGTGCCAGCAGAGCGTTTAACTATGGCTACACCTTC. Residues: CASRAFNYGYTF.

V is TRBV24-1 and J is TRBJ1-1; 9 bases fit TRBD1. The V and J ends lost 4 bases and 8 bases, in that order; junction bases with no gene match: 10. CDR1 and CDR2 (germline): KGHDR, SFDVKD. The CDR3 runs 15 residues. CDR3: CATSDPGTGNEEAFF. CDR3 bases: TGTGCCACCAGTGACCCCGGGACAGGGAATGAGGAAGCTTTCTTT.

The CDR3 DNA is TGTGCCAGTAGTAGCCGGGACAGGGGCTACGAGCAGTACTTC. Protein sequence: CASSSRDRGYEQYF. This rearrangement joins TRBV19 to TRBJ2-7; 10 positions agree with TRBD1. Germline V gene lookup returns CDR1 LNHDA and CDR2 SQIVND (reference sequence). The CDR3 sequence is 14 residues long. J lost 3 bases, V lost 4 bases, and 3 bases had no gene match.

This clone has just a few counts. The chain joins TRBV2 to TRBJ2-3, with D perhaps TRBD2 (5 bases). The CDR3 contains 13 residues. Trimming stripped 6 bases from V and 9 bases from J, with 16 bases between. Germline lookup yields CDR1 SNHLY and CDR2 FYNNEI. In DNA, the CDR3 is TGTGCCAGCAGAGATTTAGGGAGAGGAACGCAGTATTTT. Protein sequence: CASRDLGRGTQYF.

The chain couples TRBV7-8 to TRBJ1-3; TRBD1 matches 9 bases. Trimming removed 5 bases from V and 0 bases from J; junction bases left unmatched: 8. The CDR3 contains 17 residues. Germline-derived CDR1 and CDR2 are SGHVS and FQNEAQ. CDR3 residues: CASSTRGQGISGNTIYF. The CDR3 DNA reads TGTGCCAGCAGCACCCGGGGACAGGGCATCTCTGGAAACACCATATATTTT.

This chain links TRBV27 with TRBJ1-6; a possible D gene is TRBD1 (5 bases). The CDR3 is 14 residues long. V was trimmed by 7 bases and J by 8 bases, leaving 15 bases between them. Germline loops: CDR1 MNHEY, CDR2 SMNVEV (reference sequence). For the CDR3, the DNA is TGTGCCAGCACTGCATTCTGGGGGGATTCACCCCTCCACTTT. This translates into CASTAFWGDSPLHF.

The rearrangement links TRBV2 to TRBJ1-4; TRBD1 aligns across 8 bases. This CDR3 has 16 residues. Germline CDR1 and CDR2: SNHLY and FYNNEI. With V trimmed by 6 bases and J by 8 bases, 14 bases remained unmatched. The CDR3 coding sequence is TGTGCCAGCAGCGGGGCCGGGACAGGCGTTCGCGAAAAACTGTTTTTT. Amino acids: CASSGAGTGVREKLFF.

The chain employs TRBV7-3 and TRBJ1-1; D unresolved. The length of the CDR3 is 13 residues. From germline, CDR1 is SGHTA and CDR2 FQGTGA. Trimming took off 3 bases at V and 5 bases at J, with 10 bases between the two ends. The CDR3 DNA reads TGTGCCAGCAGCTTCGCCGGAGGAACTGAAGCTTTCTTT. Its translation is CASSFAGGTEAFF.

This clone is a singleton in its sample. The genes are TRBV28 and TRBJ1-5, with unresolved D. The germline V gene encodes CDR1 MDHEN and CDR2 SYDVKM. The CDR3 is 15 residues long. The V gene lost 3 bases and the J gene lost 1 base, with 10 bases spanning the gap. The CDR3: CASSFGSRSNQPQHF. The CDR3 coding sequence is TGTGCCAGCAGTTTTGGGAGTAGAAGCAATCAGCCCCAGCATTTT.

CDR3 sequence reads: CASSHRRELEFAKNIQYF. For the CDR3, the DNA is TGCGCCAGCAGCCATCGACGGGAGTTGGAGTTCGCCAAAAACATTCAGTACTTC. V gene TRBV4-1 combines with J gene TRBJ2-4; TRBD2 might be the D (6 bases). Germline CDR1 reads MGHRA; CDR2 reads YSYEKL. This CDR3 region has 18 residues. The ends were cut back, 3 bases at V and 1 base at J, with 19 bases in the middle.

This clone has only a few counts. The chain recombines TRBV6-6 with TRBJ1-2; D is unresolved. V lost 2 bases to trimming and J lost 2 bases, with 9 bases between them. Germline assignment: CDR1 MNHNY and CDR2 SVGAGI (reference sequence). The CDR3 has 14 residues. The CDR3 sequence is CASSYVTENYGYTF. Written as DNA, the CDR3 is TGTGCCAGCAGTTACGTTACAGAGAACTATGGCTACACCTTC.

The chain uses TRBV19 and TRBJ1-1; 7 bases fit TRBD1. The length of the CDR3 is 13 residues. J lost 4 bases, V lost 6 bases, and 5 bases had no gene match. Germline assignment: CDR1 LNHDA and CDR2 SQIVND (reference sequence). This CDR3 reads CASRGTGVTEAFF. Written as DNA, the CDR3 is TGTGCCAGTAGGGGAACAGGGGTCACTGAAGCTTTCTTT.

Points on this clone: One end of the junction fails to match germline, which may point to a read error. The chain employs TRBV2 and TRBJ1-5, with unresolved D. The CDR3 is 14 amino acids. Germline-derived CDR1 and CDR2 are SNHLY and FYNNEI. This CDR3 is CASSGTWSKQPQHF. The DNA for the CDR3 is TGTGCCAGCAGTGGGACTTGGAGCAAACAGCCCCAGCATTTT.

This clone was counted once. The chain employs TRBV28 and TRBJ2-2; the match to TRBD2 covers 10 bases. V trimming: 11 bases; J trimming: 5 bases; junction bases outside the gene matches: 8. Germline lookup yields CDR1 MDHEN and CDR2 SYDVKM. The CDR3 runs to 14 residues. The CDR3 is CAGSAGGPTGELFF. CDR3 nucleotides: TGTGCCGGTTCAGCGGGAGGGCCAACCGGGGAGCTGTTTTTT.

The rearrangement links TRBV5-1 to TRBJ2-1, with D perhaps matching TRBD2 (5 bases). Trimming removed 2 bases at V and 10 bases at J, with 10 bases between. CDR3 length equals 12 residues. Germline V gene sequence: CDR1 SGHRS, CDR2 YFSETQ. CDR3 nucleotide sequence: TGCGCCAGCAGCTTCCCATCGGGGGAGCAGTTCTTC. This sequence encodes CASSFPSGEQFF.

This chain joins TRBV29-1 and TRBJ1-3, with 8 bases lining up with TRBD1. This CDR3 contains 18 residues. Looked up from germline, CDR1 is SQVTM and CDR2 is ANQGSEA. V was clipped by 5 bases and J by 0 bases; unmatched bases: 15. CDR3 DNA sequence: TGCAGCGTTCACGCCCCCATTACGACAGGGGACTCTGGAAACACCATATATTTT. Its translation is CSVHAPITTGDSGNTIYF.

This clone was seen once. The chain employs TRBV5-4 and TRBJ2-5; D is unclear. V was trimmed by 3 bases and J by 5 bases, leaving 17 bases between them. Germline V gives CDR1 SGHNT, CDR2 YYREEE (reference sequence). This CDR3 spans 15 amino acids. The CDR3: CASSSSKDSWETQYF. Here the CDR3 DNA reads TGTGCCAGCAGCTCCTCCAAAGATAGCTGGGAGACCCAGTACTTC.

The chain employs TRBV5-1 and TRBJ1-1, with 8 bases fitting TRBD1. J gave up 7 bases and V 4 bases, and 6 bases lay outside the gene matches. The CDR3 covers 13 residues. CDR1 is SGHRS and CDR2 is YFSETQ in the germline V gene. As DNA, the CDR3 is TGCGCCAGCAGCCTGGACAGGGCCTTTGAAGCTTTCTTT. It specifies CASSLDRAFEAFF.

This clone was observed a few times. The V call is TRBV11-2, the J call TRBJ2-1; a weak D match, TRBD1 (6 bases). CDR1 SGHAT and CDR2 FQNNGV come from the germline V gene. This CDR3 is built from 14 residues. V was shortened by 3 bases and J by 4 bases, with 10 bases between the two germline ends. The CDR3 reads CASSFVQGYNEQFF. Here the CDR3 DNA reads TGTGCCAGCAGCTTCGTACAGGGATACAATGAGCAGTTCTTC.

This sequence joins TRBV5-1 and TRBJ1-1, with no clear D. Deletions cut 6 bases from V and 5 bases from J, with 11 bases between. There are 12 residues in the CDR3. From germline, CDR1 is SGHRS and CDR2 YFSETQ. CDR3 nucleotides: TGCGCCAGCACCGGGGAAGGTACTGAAGCTTTCTTT. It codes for CASTGEGTEAFF. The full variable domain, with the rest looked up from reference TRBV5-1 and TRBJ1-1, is KAGVTQTPRYLIKTRGQQVTLSCSPISGHRSVSWYQQTPGQGLQFLFEYFSETQRNKGNFPGRFSGRQFSNSRSEMNVSTLELGDSALYLCASTGEGTEAFFGQGTRLTVV.